Each of the 23 T cell receptor beta chains below was sequenced from the same sample in a study of blood T cell repertoires in COVID-19. Sequencing was performed with immunoSEQ multiplex PCR; in TCRdb, only in-frame clones are kept and a portion is missing. The table includes fewer than 400,000 clones, roughly 86% detected once. The sample comprised PBMCs or T cells enriched from blood (not recorded which). The receptors stem from a young woman who had recovered from COVID-19.

The chain is built from TRBV19 and TRBJ1-2, with 7 bases that match TRBD1. The germline gives CDR1 LNHDA, CDR2 SQIVND (reference sequence). CDR3 length equals 13 residues. J lost 8 bases, V lost 4 bases, and 7 bases had no gene match. CDR3 in DNA: TGTGCCAGTAGTAACAGGGGAATTTACGGCTACACCTTC. This translates into CASSNRGIYGYTF.

This rearrangement joins TRBV7-8 to TRBJ1-1; D uncertain. The V gene lost 5 bases and the J gene lost 1 base, with 17 bases spanning the gap. Germline V gene sequence: CDR1 SGHVS, CDR2 FQNEAQ. The CDR3 is 16 amino acids. The CDR3 is CASSPWLRGGNTEAFF. The CDR3 DNA follows: TGTGCCAGCAGCCCCTGGCTTAGAGGCGGGAACACTGAAGCTTTCTTT.

V gene TRBV7-3 combines with J gene TRBJ1-2; 7 positions match TRBD1. V lost 5 bases to trimming and J lost 2 bases; unmatched junction nucleotides: 8. The CDR3 contains 15 residues. The germline gives CDR1 SGHTA, CDR2 FQGTGA. The CDR3 DNA sequence: TGTGCCAGCAGCCCCCAACGGGACAGCAACTATGGCTACACCTTC. It codes for CASSPQRDSNYGYTF.

Here the CDR3 reads CASSRDRGSEKLFF. In DNA, the CDR3 is TGTGCCAGCAGTAGGGACAGGGGGAGCGAAAAACTGTTTTTT. The chain uses TRBV2 and TRBJ1-4; 11 positions agree with TRBD1. There are 14 residues in the CDR3. Trimming cost V 5 bases and J 8 bases; bases outside gene matches: 4. Germline CDR1 reads SNHLY; CDR2 reads FYNNEI.

The gene calls are TRBV28 and TRBJ1-1; D is unresolved. Trimming shortened V by 2 bases and J by 1 base, and 8 bases separated the two germline ends. Germline assignment: CDR1 MDHEN and CDR2 SYDVKM. The CDR3 has 14 residues. CDR3 sequence: CASSLVGRNTEAFF. CDR3 nucleotides: TGTGCCAGCAGTTTAGTCGGTCGGAACACTGAAGCTTTCTTT.

The sample holds a few counts of this clone. This rearrangement joins TRBV7-8 to TRBJ2-3; 8 positions agree with TRBD2. The CDR3 is 16 residues long. Losses at the gene ends were 8 bases for V and 1 base for J; bases not matched to a gene: 11. Germline V gives CDR1 SGHVS, CDR2 FQNEAQ. The CDR3 protein is CASGRGRTFGTDTQYF. Written as DNA, the CDR3 is TGTGCCAGCGGCCGCGGGAGGACCTTTGGCACAGATACGCAGTATTTT.

The rearrangement joins TRBV11-2 to TRBJ1-6; D is perhaps TRBD1 (6 bases). The CDR3 is made up of 13 amino acids. CDR1 and CDR2 from the germline V gene are SGHAT and FQNNGV. V was pared by 0 bases and J by 9 bases, with 6 bases between. The CDR3 region has the DNA TGTGCCAGCAGCTTAGACAGGGGTTCACCCCTCCACTTT. This sequence encodes CASSLDRGSPLHF.

The CDR3 DNA follows: TGTGCCACCAGCCCAGGACAGGAGAACACTGAAGCTTTCTTT. Protein product: CATSPGQENTEAFF. This rearrangement joins TRBV24-1 to TRBJ1-1, with 7 nucleotides matching TRBD1. The CDR3 length is 14 residues. V lost 7 bases and J lost 1; bases outside the gene matches: 5. Germline loops: CDR1 KGHDR, CDR2 SFDVKD.

This chain uses TRBV6-6 with TRBJ1-1, with 7 positions matching TRBD1. Germline trimming cut 6 bases from V and 1 base from J; bases unmatched to any gene: 5. The CDR3 loop spans 14 amino acids. CDR1 is MNHNY and CDR2 is SVGAGI in the germline V gene (reference sequence). CDR3 nucleotides: TGTGCCAGCAGGACAGGGACAGCGAACACTGAAGCTTTCTTT. Translation gives CASRTGTANTEAFF.

This clone showed up just once. The chain joins TRBV27 to TRBJ1-2; D ambiguous. The CDR3 length is 16 residues. V was cut by 5 bases and J by 5 bases, with 21 bases left in between. The V gene's germline CDR1 is MNHEY and CDR2 SMNVEV (reference sequence). The CDR3 DNA reads as TGTGCCAGCAGTCGAAGTCGATCTCAGACTTCGTATGGCTACACCTTC. Protein: CASSRSRSQTSYGYTF.

The rearrangement joins TRBV28 to TRBJ1-1, with D perhaps TRBD1 (5 bases). Trimming cost V 5 bases and J 7 bases, with 14 bases left between them. CDR3 size: 13 residues. CDR1 MDHEN and CDR2 SYDVKM come from the germline V gene. The CDR3: CASSRGTSFEAFF. The CDR3, as DNA: TGTGCCAGCAGTCGCGGGACGAGCTTTGAAGCTTTCTTT.

The gene calls are TRBV28 and TRBJ1-1, with D possibly TRBD1 on 6 matching bases. This CDR3 has 16 residues. Germline CDR1 MDHEN, CDR2 SYDVKM. Trimming cost V 4 bases and J 5 bases, with 20 bases left between them. CDR3 residues: CASSSPGGRGRTEAFF. CDR3 DNA sequence: TGTGCCAGCAGTTCCCCCGGGGGGCGGGGAAGGACTGAAGCTTTCTTT.

In its sample, this clone was seen once. This chain connects TRBV4-1 to TRBJ1-2, with 7 bases that match TRBD1. The trim removed 8 bases at V and 5 bases at J, leaving 2 bases unmatched. Germline V CDR1 and CDR2: MGHRA, YSYEKL. The CDR3 spans 11 residues. The CDR3 loop reads CASPGGYGYTF. CDR3 bases: TGCGCCAGCCCAGGGGGGTATGGCTACACCTTC.

The chain links TRBV7-7 to TRBJ2-3; no clear D gene. Trimming shortened V by 1 base and J by 2 bases, and 10 bases separated the two germline ends. The CDR3 is 15 amino acids. The germline V gene encodes CDR1 SSHAT and CDR2 FNYEAQ (reference sequence). CDR3 in DNA: TGTGCCAGCAGCTTAGACGGCGGCCCCACAGATACGCAGTATTTT. The encoded protein is CASSLDGGPTDTQYF.

This chain joins TRBV7-9 and TRBJ1-5; the D is unclear. V gave up 2 bases and J gave up 5 bases, with 7 bases separating them. Germline assignment: CDR1 SEHNR and CDR2 FQNEAQ (reference sequence). The CDR3 has 13 residues. The CDR3: CASSLYQDQPQHF. For the CDR3, the DNA is TGTGCCAGCAGCTTATATCAGGATCAGCCCCAGCATTTT.

The J gene is TRBJ2-3, the V gene TRBV3-1 (or the pseudogene TRBV3-2); D perhaps matches TRBD2 (6 bases). In germline, CDR1 is LGHDT, CDR2 YNNKEL (reference sequence). V lost 4 bases and J lost 0, with 20 bases in between. CDR3 length: 18 residues. The CDR3, as DNA: TGTGCCAGCAGCCGGGGACTCCTCCTACCCTCTAGCACAGATACGCAGTATTTT. Translating it yields CASSRGLLLPSSTDTQYF.

The chain employs TRBV11-3 and TRBJ2-7; TRBD1 might be the D (8 bases). The CDR3 has 15 amino acids. Trimming cost V 5 bases and J 0 bases, with 14 bases left between them. From germline, CDR1 is SGHNT and CDR2 YENEEA. CDR3 amino acids: CASSRGDRSSYEQYF. In DNA form, the CDR3 reads TGTGCCAGCAGCCGGGGGGACAGGAGCTCCTACGAGCAGTACTTC.

This chain links TRBV4-3 with TRBJ1-2; D gene ambiguous. The CDR3 extends over 17 amino acids. The V gene lost 0 bases and the J gene lost 8 bases, with 22 bases spanning the gap. Germline loops: CDR1 LGHNA, CDR2 YSLEER. The CDR3 is CASSQDSAGFSSPGYTF. The CDR3 nucleotides are TGCGCCAGCAGCCAAGACTCGGCGGGATTTTCCTCACCCGGCTACACCTTC.

The chain is built from TRBV7-8 and TRBJ2-3; no clear D. Trimming removed 2 bases at V and 0 bases at J, with 6 bases between. The CDR3 covers 14 residues. Germline lookup yields CDR1 SGHVS and CDR2 FQNEAQ. The CDR3 DNA reads TGTGCCAGCAGCTTATATACTAGCACAGATACGCAGTATTTT. As protein: CASSLYTSTDTQYF.

DNA of the CDR3: TGCGCCAGCAGTGAGTCAGGTGACAGTGGGAATGAAAAACTGTTTTTT. The encoded protein is CASSESGDSGNEKLFF. This chain joins TRBV10-1 and TRBJ1-4; D may be TRBD1 (5 bases). Trimming left V 0 bases short and J 5 bases short, with 13 bases between. The CDR3 is 16 amino acids. Germline V gene lookup returns CDR1 WNHNN and CDR2 SYGVQD (reference sequence).

This chain links TRBV6-6 with TRBJ1-2; D possibly corresponds to TRBD1 (6 bases). V lost 6 bases to trimming and J lost 7 bases, with 21 bases between them. Germline V lookup: CDR1 MNHNY, CDR2 SVGAGI (reference sequence). The length of the CDR3 is 15 residues. This chain's CDR3 is CASSSTGFLASGYTF. DNA of the CDR3: TGTGCCAGCAGCTCAACAGGGTTTCTCGCGAGTGGCTACACCTTC.

The rearrangement joins TRBV6-1 to TRBJ2-5, with D perhaps matching TRBD2 (6 bases). Trimming left V 2 bases short and J 1 base short, with 14 bases between. Germline CDR1 is MNHNS and CDR2 is SASEGT. This CDR3 spans 16 amino acids. CDR3 nucleotide sequence: TGTGCCAGCAGTGAACTTGTGAGACTAGGCCAAGAGACCCAGTACTTC. Protein: CASSELVRLGQETQYF.

This chain connects TRBV9 to TRBJ2-7, with a weak D call TRBD1 (6 bases). The V end lost 0 bases, the J end lost 2 bases, and 15 bases lay between the germline ends. The germline V gene has CDR1 SGDLS and CDR2 YYNGEE. The CDR3 has 16 amino acids. In DNA, the CDR3 is TGTGCCAGCAGCGTAGTTGAGGCAGGGGAACCCTACGAGCAGTACTTC. Translated: CASSVVEAGEPYEQYF.